This TCR beta chain was captured by sequencing in a study of post-analysis software for immune sequencing data. Study at large: The courses of disease that were included comprised relapsing-remitting, secondary progressive and progressive-relapsing multiple sclerosis. Study findings and constraints: People with multiple sclerosis had a significantly lower normalized Chao1 diversity than controls did. Four or five TRBV segments, including TRBV5-6, TRBV5-1 and TRBV20-1, were more frequent in patients than controls.

cDNA libraries of TCR beta carried unique molecular identifiers. TCRdb processed the PCR reads anew with MiXCR; each CDR3 protein has one entry. The sample lists some 800,000 distinct CDR3 sequences; under 60% were seen once. Concerning this clonotype: Its antigen remains unidentified.

After removal of 6 bases from V and 4 bases from J, the junction contained 11 bases not matched to a gene. Looked up from germline, CDR1 is MNHEY and CDR2 is SVGAGI. This CDR3 spans 16 amino acids. The source of this sequence is a girl aged 5 to 17 with multiple sclerosis. V gene TRBV6-5 combines with J gene TRBJ2-2; 7 bases match TRBD1. Material: blood. The chain's CDR3 is CASSLRQGFGTGELFF. CDR3 sequence (DNA): TGTGCCAGCAGCCTTCGACAGGGCTTTGGCACCGGGGAGCTGTTTTTT.